This T cell receptor (beta chain) appears in the sequencing data of a study of blood T cell repertoires in COVID-19 (dated by TCRdb to 2020 to 2022). Notes on the research overall: The collaborator samples originated in the United States, Italy and Spain and spanned the acute and convalescent phases of COVID-19. The prospective study material was composed of cDNA or gDNA derived from T cells, B-cell-depleted T cells, or PBMCs. Subjects who had been exposed to COVID-19, were actively infected with it, or had recovered from it provided the deeply sampled blood TCRbeta repertoires that made up the dataset. The repertoires were released in a freely available public database intended as a resource for research on the immune response to SARS-CoV-2. Samples were obtained from the ongoing ImmuneRACE study (first 160 participants) and from 950 to 1,500 subjects provided by 6 global collaborators. Sample metadata almost always included a de-identified subject ID, COVID-19 status, age in years and sex. Where available, HLA class I and class II types were taken from metadata supplied by the sample provider and were not determined by assay-based typing. The study at large found these results: Clinical and demographic metadata were provided uncurated, with the amount varying by source and participant.

A note on this clone: Its antigen remains undetermined. No clone much larger than this one lies a single base away; base qualities are absent.

The immunoSEQ Assay, a bias-controlled multiplex PCR, was used to amplify TCRbeta CDR3 regions from genomic DNA. As for the authors' bioinformatics: The number of nucleated cells in each sample was estimated from the amplification of reference gene primers within the assay. To quantify the absolute abundance of each unique TCRbeta CDR3 rearrangement, sequence reads were collapsed and filtered. For each sample, productive Simpson clonality was calculated as the square root of Simpson's diversity index across productive rearrangements. Sourced from immuneACCESS, this table was stored by TCRdb with only in-frame sequences that have V and J called. A share of the clones is absent; for the studies checked, an unresolved V gene accounts for under half, and the remainder has no known explanation. That table furnishes V, J and clone size, whereas the DNA furnished D and trimming. The sample table holds 350,000 to 400,000 clones, of which 88% were seen once. The ten top clones hold more than 0.95% of the sample.

Participants in the prospective study were enrolled through a virtual design, were aged 18 to 89 years, and lived in 24 United States geographic areas. In the prospective study, cohorts were assigned on the basis of participant-reported clinical history obtained from a screening survey and a study questionnaire. Recovered participants in ImmuneRACE Cohort 3 were defined by two consecutive negative NP/OP PCR tests, clearance by a healthcare professional, or resolution of symptoms. Each participant in the prospective study had whole blood, serum and a nasopharyngeal or oropharyngeal swab collected by mobile phlebotomists. Additional blood draws and questionnaires over an approximately 2-month period could optionally be provided by prospective study participants. Prospective study blood samples were shipped either frozen or at room temperature before DNA extraction. The germline V gene (reference sequence) specifies MNHEY as CDR1 and SMNVEV as CDR2. Trimming at the junction amounts to 0 bases on V and 7 bases on J, and the germline ends lie 12 bases apart. The CDR3, from cysteine to phenylalanine, totals 14 residues. Of the read, only the CDR3 DNA is kept; its 42 bases are in frame from base 1.

This clonotype was obtained from a woman between 18 and 29 years old who had recovered from COVID-19. The rearrangement combines TRBV27 with TRBJ1-2; the best D guess is TRBD1, with 5 bases matching. Sample: PBMCs or T cells enriched from blood (not recorded which). The CDR3 sequence is CASSLSGRDRGYTF. The base sequence is TGTGCCAGCAGTTTATCAGGCAGGGATCGTGGCTACACCTTC.